This note documents a single T cell receptor (beta chain) sequence. Antigen unknown. With 60 Vbeta and 13 Jbeta primers, the PCR was carried out. The data were produced by immunoSEQ multiplex PCR, yet TCRdb's version contains in-frame clones alone and is incomplete. The repertoire consists of 100,000 to 150,000 clones, with 70% to 80% occurring once and the leading ten covering 3.4%. The sample originates from a study of cytomegalovirus exposure and HLA in healthy donors. Turning to the study itself: The roughly 120 million unique TCR beta sequences, from 150 million to 200 million T cells, were found by an earlier analysis.

Study-level points and caveats: An analysis that was carried out later associated 15,000 to 20,000 TCR beta sequences with HLA alleles at 0.05 false discovery rate. What a later analysis reportedly showed was that an Asian-associated ancestry cluster had fewer N-insertions than the roughly 670-donor mean.

The sequencing sample was made of PBMCs. The TCR originated in a man in his thirties or forties in good health and CMV-seronegative.

Here the CDR3 reads CASSLLRQRVFTTDTQYF. CDR3 nucleotide sequence: TGTGCCAGCAGCTTACTTAGACAGCGAGTTTTCACCACAGATACGCAGTATTTT. The chain links TRBV7-2 to TRBJ2-3; D is possibly TRBD1 (5 bases). V lost 2 bases, J lost 2 bases, and 20 bases lay in between. There are 18 residues in the CDR3. CDR1 is SGHTA, CDR2 FQGNSA, per germline.